Each of the 15 T cell receptor beta chains below was sequenced from the same sample in a study of cytomegalovirus exposure and HLA in healthy donors. PCR used 60 Vbeta primers and 13 Jbeta primers. Assay used: immunoSEQ multiplex PCR; TCRdb lists only in-frame clones, some missing. The sample contains 150,000 to 200,000 clones, 80% to 85% of which appear only once. Sequencing was carried out using PBMCs. Every receptor here comes from a woman under 30 in good health and CMV-seropositive.

The rearrangement links TRBV7-2 to TRBJ1-2; D remains ambiguous. V dropped 1 base and J dropped 4 bases, with 13 bases sitting between them. This CDR3 has 15 residues. Germline V gene lookup returns CDR1 SGHTA and CDR2 FQGNSA. The CDR3 sequence: CASSLGAGIGYGYTF. The CDR3 DNA reads as TGTGCCAGCAGCTTAGGGGCAGGCATCGGCTATGGCTACACCTTC.

This sequence joins TRBV5-1 and TRBJ2-5, with TRBD1 as a possible D gene (6 bases). V lost 0 bases and J lost 5, with 11 bases in between. CDR1 is SGHRS and CDR2 is YFSETQ in the germline V gene. This CDR3 comprises 14 residues. CDR3: CASSLAGVVETQYF. CDR3 in DNA: TGCGCCAGCAGCTTGGCAGGGGTAGTGGAGACCCAGTACTTC.

Worth noting for this clone: Other nucleotide sequences in the sample specify the same CDR3. This chain connects TRBV5-1 to TRBJ2-2, with 8 bases identical to TRBD2. CDR1 is SGHRS and CDR2 is YFSETQ in the germline V gene. The CDR3 consists of 15 residues. J lost 0 bases, V lost 5 bases, and 3 bases had no gene match. CDR3 DNA: TGCGCCAGCAGTCTTAGCGGGGCGAACACCGGGGAGCTGTTTTTT. Protein: CASSLSGANTGELFF.

J is TRBJ2-7 and V is TRBV19; 8 bases agree with TRBD2. Germline CDR1 LNHDA, CDR2 SQIVND (reference sequence). This CDR3 contains 14 residues. V was pared by 4 bases and J by 5 bases, with 7 bases of the junction left unmatched. The CDR3 spells CASSTTGGQNEQYF. The CDR3 DNA reads TGTGCCAGTAGTACCACGGGGGGGCAAAACGAGCAGTACTTC.

This sequence joins TRBV30 and TRBJ1-6; 7 nucleotides align to TRBD1. The V gene end was trimmed by 2 bases and the J gene end by 5 bases; junction bases not matched to a gene: 3. Germline V lookup: CDR1 GTSNPN, CDR2 SVGIG (reference sequence). This CDR3 region has 14 residues. The CDR3 DNA sequence: TGTGCCTGGAGTTACGGACAGGATAATTCACCCCTCCACTTT. Protein: CAWSYGQDNSPLHF.

V and J are TRBV28 and TRBJ2-5; 9 nucleotides line up with TRBD1. Losses at the gene ends were 3 bases for V and 5 bases for J; bases not matched to a gene: 4. Germline V gene data show CDR1 as MDHEN and CDR2 as SYDVKM. The CDR3 contains 14 residues. The CDR3 nucleotides are TGTGCCAGCAGTTTCGGACAGGGGTGGGAGACCCAGTACTTC. Protein sequence: CASSFGQGWETQYF.

This clone was observed a few times. The chain combines TRBV7-3 with TRBJ1-2; a weak D match, TRBD1 (6 bases). Trimming stripped 5 bases from V and 3 bases from J, with 13 bases between. The germline V gene encodes CDR1 SGHTA and CDR2 FQGTGA. The CDR3 loop spans 14 amino acids. In nucleotides, the CDR3 is TGTGCCAGCAGCCTGGGGGCAGGGGACTATGGCTACACCTTC. Translated: CASSLGAGDYGYTF.

The genes are TRBV5-4 and TRBJ2-5; 9 bases are a match to TRBD2. V trimming: 4 bases; J trimming: 2 bases; junction bases outside the gene matches: 9. CDR3 length: 16 amino acids. Germline values: CDR1 SGHNT, CDR2 YYREEE (reference sequence). The CDR3 reads CASSLETSGPQETQYF. The CDR3 DNA sequence: TGTGCCAGCAGCCTCGAGACTAGCGGACCACAAGAGACCCAGTACTTC. Looking up the rest from reference TRBV5-4 and TRBJ2-5 gives the full variable domain: ETGVTQSPTHLIKTRGQQVTLRCSSQSGHNTVSWYQQALGQGPQFIFQYYREEENGRGNFPPRFSGLQFPNYSSELNVNALELDDSALYLCASSLETSGPQETQYFGPGTRLLVL.

This clone has a single count. The chain links TRBV9 to TRBJ1-2, with TRBD1 identical over 7 bases. The CDR3 is made up of 14 amino acids. Trimming removed 3 bases from V and 9 bases from J; junction bases left unmatched: 11. Germline values: CDR1 SGDLS, CDR2 YYNGEE. This CDR3 reads CASSETDRALSYTF. The CDR3 DNA is TGTGCCAGCAGCGAAACAGACAGGGCTCTCAGCTACACCTTC.

The gene calls are TRBV7-7 and TRBJ2-1; TRBD2 matches 10 bases. V shed 5 bases, J shed 8 bases, and the junction held 9 bases outside the gene matches. The germline V gene has CDR1 SSHAT and CDR2 FNYEAQ (reference sequence). This CDR3 region has 15 residues. DNA of the CDR3: TGTGCCAGCAGCCAAACAGCGGGGGGGAGGGATGAGCAGTTCTTC. Its translation: CASSQTAGGRDEQFF.

In this sample, this clone turned up a few times. The chain recombines TRBV7-2 with TRBJ2-1, with 7 bases identical to TRBD1. V lost 3 bases to trimming and J lost 1 base; unmatched junction nucleotides: 3. The CDR3 sequence is 15 residues long. Germline CDR1 reads SGHTA; CDR2 reads FQGNSA. CDR3 region: CASSFRQGSYNEQFF. The DNA of the CDR3 is TGTGCCAGCAGCTTCAGACAGGGTTCCTACAATGAGCAGTTCTTC.

This clone was seen only once. The chain employs TRBV10-3 and TRBJ1-2; 7 positions agree with TRBD1. CDR3 size: 13 residues. Trimming removed 0 bases from V and 7 bases from J; junction bases left unmatched: 2. Per the germline V gene, CDR1 is ENHRY and CDR2 is SYGVKD. The CDR3 here is CAISESGQPGYTF. DNA of the CDR3: TGTGCCATCAGTGAGTCGGGACAGCCTGGCTACACCTTC.

The chain couples TRBV5-4 to TRBJ2-7, with D maybe TRBD1 (7 bases). V dropped 0 bases and J dropped 9 bases, with 13 bases sitting between them. Per the germline V gene, CDR1 is SGHNT and CDR2 is YYREEE (reference sequence). The CDR3 covers 13 residues. CDR3 nucleotides: TGTGCCAGCAGCTTGGGACAGGGAGGAGGGCAGTACTTC. Its protein product is CASSLGQGGGQYF.

The chain has TRBV6-4 and TRBJ1-5; TRBD1 matches 12 bases. Germline CDR1 is MRHNA and CDR2 is SNTAGT. This CDR3 comprises 16 residues. After removal of 7 bases from V and 6 bases from J, the junction contained 10 bases not matched to a gene. CDR3 nucleotide sequence: TGTGCCAGCACCCGGGACAGGGGGCGCCGATCTCAGCCCCAGCATTTT. Its protein is CASTRDRGRRSQPQHF.

The V call is TRBV7-3, the J call TRBJ2-1, with TRBD2 matching 8 bases. The J segment lost 9 bases and the V segment lost 6 bases, leaving 10 bases of the junction unmatched. Germline CDR1 and CDR2: SGHTA and FQGTGA. The CDR3 loop spans 14 amino acids. The DNA of the CDR3 is TGTGCCAGCAGTTCTACGGGGGGGCCCGGTGAGCAGTTCTTC. Translation gives CASSSTGGPGEQFF.